This TCR beta chain was retrieved from a study of human T cells and chemical hapten exposure. A single record per CDR3 protein comes from TCRdb applying MiXCR to the RACE reads. The repertoire includes 300,000 to 400,000 distinct CDR3 sequences, under 8% of them detected once, and about 8% sits in the top ten. The time point denotes: patch test 1, 2 weeks after DPC sensitization. Treatment described: therapeutic diphenylcyclopropenone sensitization with weekly scalp DPC. In its sample, this clonotype was seen a few times. Source: whole blood, taken in connection with sensitization to the hapten diphenylcyclopropenone (DPC). This clonotype was obtained from a woman younger than 35 with alopecia areata. Some clones in this sample may be carry-over from other donors' samples.

The CDR3 coding sequence is TGTGCCAGCAGTTCCCCTACCGGGACAGAAACTGAAAAACTGTTTTTT. It codes for CASSSPTGTETEKLFF. The V and J genes are TRBV12-3 or TRBV12-4 and TRBJ1-4, with 7 bases that match TRBD1. The CDR3 runs to 16 residues. With V trimmed by 4 bases and J by 7 bases, 12 bases remained unmatched.